This TCR beta chain is drawn from a study of cytomegalovirus exposure and HLA in healthy donors. A word on this clone: Its antigen is unidentified.

Vbeta (60) and Jbeta (13) primers were used in the PCR. This table comes from immunoSEQ multiplex PCR, and its TCRdb copy is limited to in-frame clones, with some not included. The sample records 130,000 or so clones, approximately 80% being singletons. This CDR3 is 14 amino acids long. Per the germline V gene, CDR1 is MNHNY and CDR2 is SVGAGI (reference sequence). With 5 bases clipped from V and 4 bases from J, the junction kept 5 bases outside the gene matches. Findings of the study overall: Cytomegalovirus status was reportedly diagnosed by the classifier with high specificity and sensitivity. Most TCR sequences were rare, but some public TCRs occurred in many donors.

The TCR sequence derives from a man younger than 35 in good health and CMV-seronegative. The material sequenced was PBMCs. This rearrangement joins TRBV6-6 to TRBJ1-1, with 9 bases aligning to TRBD1. CDR3 sequence reads: CASSLQGASTEAFF. For the CDR3, the DNA is TGTGCCAGCAGTCTACAGGGGGCCTCCACTGAAGCTTTCTTT.